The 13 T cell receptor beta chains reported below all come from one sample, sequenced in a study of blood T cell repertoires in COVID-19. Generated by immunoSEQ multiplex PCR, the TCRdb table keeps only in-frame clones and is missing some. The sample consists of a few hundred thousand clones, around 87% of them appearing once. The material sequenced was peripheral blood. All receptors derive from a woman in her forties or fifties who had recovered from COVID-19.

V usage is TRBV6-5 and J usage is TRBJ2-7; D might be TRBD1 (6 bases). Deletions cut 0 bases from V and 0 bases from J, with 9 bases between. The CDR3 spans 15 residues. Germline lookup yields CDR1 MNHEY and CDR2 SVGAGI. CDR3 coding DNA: TGTGCCAGCAGTTACTCGACAGGAAGCTCCTACGAGCAGTACTTC. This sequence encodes CASSYSTGSSYEQYF.

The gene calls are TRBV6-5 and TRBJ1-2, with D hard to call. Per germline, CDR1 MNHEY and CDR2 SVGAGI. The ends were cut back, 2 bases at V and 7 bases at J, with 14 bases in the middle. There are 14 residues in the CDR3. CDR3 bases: TGTGCCAGCAGTTACCAAGGAGGGAAAAGTGGCTACACCTTC. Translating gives CASSYQGGKSGYTF.

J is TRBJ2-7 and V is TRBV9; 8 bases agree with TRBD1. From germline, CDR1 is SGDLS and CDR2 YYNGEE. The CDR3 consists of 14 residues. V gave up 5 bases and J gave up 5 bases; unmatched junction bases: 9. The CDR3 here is CASSDDRGFDEQYF. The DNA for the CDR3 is TGTGCCAGCAGTGACGACAGGGGATTCGACGAGCAGTACTTC.

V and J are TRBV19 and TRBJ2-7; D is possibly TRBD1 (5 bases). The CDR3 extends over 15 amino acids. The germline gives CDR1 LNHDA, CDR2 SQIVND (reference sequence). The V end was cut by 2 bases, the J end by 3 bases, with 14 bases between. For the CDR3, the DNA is TGTGCCAGTAGTATAACGTCTGACAGTGGCTACGAGCAGTACTTC. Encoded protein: CASSITSDSGYEQYF.

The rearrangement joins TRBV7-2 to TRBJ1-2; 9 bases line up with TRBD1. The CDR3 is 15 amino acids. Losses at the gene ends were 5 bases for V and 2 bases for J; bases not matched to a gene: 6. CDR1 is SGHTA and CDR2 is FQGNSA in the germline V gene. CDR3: CASSGRQGENYGYTF. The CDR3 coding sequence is TGTGCCAGCAGCGGTCGACAGGGGGAAAACTATGGCTACACCTTC.

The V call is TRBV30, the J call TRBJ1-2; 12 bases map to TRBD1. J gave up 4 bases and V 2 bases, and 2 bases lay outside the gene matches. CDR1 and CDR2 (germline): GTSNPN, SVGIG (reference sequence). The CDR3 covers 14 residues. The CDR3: CAWSRGQGAYGYTF. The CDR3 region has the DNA TGTGCCTGGAGTAGGGGACAGGGGGCCTATGGCTACACCTTC.

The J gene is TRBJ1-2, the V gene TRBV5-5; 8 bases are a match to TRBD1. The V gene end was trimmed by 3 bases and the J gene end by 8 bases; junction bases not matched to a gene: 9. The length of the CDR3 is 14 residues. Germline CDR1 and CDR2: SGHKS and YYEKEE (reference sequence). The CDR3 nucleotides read TGTGCCAGCAGCTACTCCGGGACAGGCTGGGGCTACACCTTC. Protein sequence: CASSYSGTGWGYTF.

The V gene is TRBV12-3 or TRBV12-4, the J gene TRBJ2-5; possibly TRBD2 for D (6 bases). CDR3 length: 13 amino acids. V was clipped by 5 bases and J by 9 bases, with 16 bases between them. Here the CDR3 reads CASSTPGLSSQYF. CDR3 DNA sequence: TGTGCCAGCAGTACGCCGGGACTTTCCTCCCAGTACTTC.

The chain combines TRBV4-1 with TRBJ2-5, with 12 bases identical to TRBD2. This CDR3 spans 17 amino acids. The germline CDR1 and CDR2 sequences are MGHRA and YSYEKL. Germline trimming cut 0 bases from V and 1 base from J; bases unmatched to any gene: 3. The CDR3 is CASSQDPSGGGQETQYF. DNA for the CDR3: TGCGCCAGCAGCCAAGATCCTAGCGGGGGGGGCCAAGAGACCCAGTACTTC.

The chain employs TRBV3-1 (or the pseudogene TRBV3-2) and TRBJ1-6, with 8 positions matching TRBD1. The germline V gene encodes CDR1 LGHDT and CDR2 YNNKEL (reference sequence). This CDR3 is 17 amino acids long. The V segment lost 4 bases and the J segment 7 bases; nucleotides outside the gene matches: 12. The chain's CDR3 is CASSRLGDRSSNSPLHF. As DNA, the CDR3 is TGTGCCAGCAGCCGCCTCGGGGACAGGAGTTCAAATTCACCCCTCCACTTT.

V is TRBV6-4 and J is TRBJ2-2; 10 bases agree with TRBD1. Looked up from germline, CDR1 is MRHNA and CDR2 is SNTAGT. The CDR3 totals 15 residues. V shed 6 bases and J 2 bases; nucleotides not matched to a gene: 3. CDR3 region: CASRRDRGNTGELFF. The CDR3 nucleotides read TGTGCCAGCAGGAGGGACAGGGGCAACACCGGGGAGCTGTTTTTT.

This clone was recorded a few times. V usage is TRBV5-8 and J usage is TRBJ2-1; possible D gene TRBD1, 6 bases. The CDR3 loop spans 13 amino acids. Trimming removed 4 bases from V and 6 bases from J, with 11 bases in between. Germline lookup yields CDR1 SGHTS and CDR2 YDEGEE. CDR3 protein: CASSRRGGNEQFF. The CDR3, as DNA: TGTGCCAGCAGCCGCAGGGGTGGCAATGAGCAGTTCTTC.

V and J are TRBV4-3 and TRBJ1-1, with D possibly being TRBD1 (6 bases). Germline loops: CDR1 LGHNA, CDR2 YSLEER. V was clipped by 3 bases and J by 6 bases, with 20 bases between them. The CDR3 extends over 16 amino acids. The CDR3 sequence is CASSHETRGRVAEAFF. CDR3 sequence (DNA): TGCGCCAGCAGCCATGAAACCAGGGGAAGAGTGGCTGAAGCTTTCTTT.